The 5 T cell receptor beta chains listed next were all sequenced from one sample in a study of T cells in Graves' hyperthyroidism and ophthalmopathy. Amplification yielded TCR beta CDR3 regions, with RNA transcripts as the source. The HTBI primer set drove a first-round RT-PCR of the TCR CDR3. TCRdb recomputed calls from the multiplex PCR reads with MiXCR, one row per CDR3 protein. Among some 650,000 distinct CDR3 sequences listed, 16% were seen once. Sequencing was carried out using blood. These receptors were taken from a woman between 40 and 50 years old with Graves' ophthalmopathy.

This clonotype has just a few counts. The genes are TRBV28 and TRBJ1-2, with D maybe TRBD1 (5 bases). Trimming shortened V by 7 bases and J by 5 bases, and 14 bases separated the two germline ends. CDR1 and CDR2 (germline): MDHEN, SYDVKM. This CDR3 is built from 13 residues. The CDR3 DNA reads TGTGCCAGCACGTTATGGGGGGGATATGGCTACACCTTC. Protein: CASTLWGGYGYTF.

This clonotype was counted between two and nine times. The chain recombines TRBV11-2 with TRBJ1-2, with 10 bases fitting TRBD1. Per germline, CDR1 SGHAT and CDR2 FQNNGV. The CDR3 covers 15 residues. The V gene end was trimmed by 5 bases and the J gene end by 8 bases; junction bases not matched to a gene: 11. The chain's CDR3 is CASSAPGTGEGGYTF. CDR3 sequence (DNA): TGTGCCAGCAGCGCTCCCGGGACAGGGGAAGGAGGCTACACCTTC.

This clonotype was observed a few times. V and J are TRBV6-1 and TRBJ1-5; D not resolved. Trimming took 7 bases from V and 0 from J, leaving 19 bases between them. CDR3 length: 17 residues. The germline V gene encodes CDR1 MNHNS and CDR2 SASEGT. The CDR3 DNA reads as TGTGCCAGCACCTCAAATTCAAGCCCTTATAGCAATCAGCCCCAGCATTTT. Its protein is CASTSNSSPYSNQPQHF.

This clonotype came up a few times. This rearrangement joins TRBV24-1 to TRBJ2-7; possible D gene TRBD2, 7 bases. Germline V gives CDR1 KGHDR, CDR2 SFDVKD. V was pared by 12 bases and J by 5 bases, with 22 bases between. The CDR3 runs 14 residues. Written as DNA, the CDR3 is TGTGCCGAGTCGCGGGGGCAGGAGGGGAACGAGCAGTACTTC. Its protein is CAESRGQEGNEQYF.

Only a few counts were recorded for this clonotype. J is TRBJ2-7 and V is TRBV6-1, with 10 bases that match TRBD1. The V segment lost 6 bases and the J segment 0 bases; nucleotides outside the gene matches: 8. Germline CDR1 reads MNHNS; CDR2 reads SASEGT. The CDR3 loop spans 16 amino acids. This chain's CDR3 is CASRRQGAGSSYEQYF. The DNA of the CDR3 is TGTGCCAGCAGGCGACAGGGGGCGGGGAGCTCCTACGAGCAGTACTTC.